A selection of T cell receptor beta chains follows, all from one sample in a study of shared clonotypes between healthy human individuals. Assay: immunoSEQ multiplex PCR; the TCRdb copy retains only in-frame clones and omits some. The repertoire consists of under 1,900,000 clones, with about 98.5% occurring once and the leading ten covering around 0.38%. The source material was naive CD4+ T cells sorted from blood. The source is a man aged 25-45 years in good health. Both conserved end residues are part of each CDR3. D genes are given only for firm matches. Clone size is given for some rows only: seen once, a few or many times, or a class if the clone is expanded.

J gene	clone size	V gene	D gene	CDR3 DNA	CDR3 protein
TRBJ2-7	once	TRBV11-2	NA	TGTGCCAGCAGCTTAGTTCTCAGCGGTACCTACGAGCAGTACTTC	CASSLVLSGTYEQYF
TRBJ2-7	NA	TRBV2	NA	TGTGCCAGCAGACAGGTCTCCTACGAGCAGTACTTC	CASRQVSYEQYF
TRBJ2-1	NA	TRBV30	NA	TGTGCCTGGAGTGTATCGGTGTCCTACAATGAGCAGTTCTTC	CAWSVSVSYNEQFF
TRBJ2-7	NA	TRBV6-6	NA	TGTGCCAGCAGTCCGGGACGGCAATACGAGCAGTACTTC	CASSPGRQYEQYF
TRBJ2-1	NA	TRBV5-1	TRBD1	TGCGCCAGCAGCCGAAGGACAGGGAGCCACAATGAGCAGTTCTTC	CASSRRTGSHNEQFF
TRBJ2-7	once	TRBV5-6	NA	TGTGCCAGCAGCCTCGCCAGGGGAGGGACAAGGTCCTACGAGCAGTACTTC	CASSLARGGTRSYEQYF
TRBJ2-2	NA	TRBV7-9	TRBD1	TGTGCCAGCAACGGAGGACAGGGGGCACACGGGGAGCTGTTTTTT	CASNGGQGAHGELFF
TRBJ1-5	NA	TRBV19	NA	TGTGCCAGTAACCCTTTCTTCACGGAGCCCCAGCATTTT	CASNPFFTEPQHF
TRBJ2-1	NA	TRBV11-2	NA	TGTGCCAGCAGATTTAGCGGCAATGAGCAGTTCTTC	CASRFSGNEQFF
TRBJ2-6	once	TRBV7-2	NA	TGTGCCAGCAGCTTAGCCACGCCTGGGGCCAACGTCCTGACTTTC	CASSLATPGANVLTF
TRBJ2-3	once	TRBV5-1	NA	TGCGCCAGCAGCTTCACCGACAGACACCCGCAGTATTTT	CASSFTDRHPQYF
TRBJ1-1	NA	TRBV29-1	NA	TGCAGCGTGGGGGGTTGGAACACTGAAGCTTTCTTT	CSVGGWNTEAFF
TRBJ2-7	NA	TRBV10-3	TRBD2	TGTGCCATCAGTGGGACTAGCGGGTACTCCTACGAGCAGTACTTC	CAISGTSGYSYEQYF
TRBJ2-3	NA	TRBV5-5	NA	TGTGCCAGCAGCCCCTCAGCAGCCGAAACGACAGATACGCAGTATTTT	CASSPSAAETTDTQYF
TRBJ2-7	NA	TRBV25-1	TRBD1	TGTGCCAGCAGTGAATATCGGGACAGAACCTCCTACGAGCAGTACTTC	CASSEYRDRTSYEQYF
TRBJ1-1	NA	TRBV11-2	TRBD1	TGTGCCAGCAGCTCCAGGACAGGGCGATACGAAGCTTTCTTT	CASSSRTGRYEAFF
TRBJ2-2	NA	TRBV10-3	NA	TGTGCCATCAGTGAGTCATTAGGAGGGCTAGTCGGGGAGCTGTTTTTT	CAISESLGGLVGELFF
TRBJ2-1	once	TRBV5-1	NA	TGCGCCAGCAGCTTGTTAGAGAGCCTTAAACTCAATGAGCAGTTCTTC	CASSLLESLKLNEQFF
TRBJ2-7	once	TRBV5-4	TRBD2	TGTGCCAGCAGCTTGGGGACTAGCGGGAGGGCCCTCAACCACGAGCAGTACTTC	CASSLGTSGRALNHEQYF
TRBJ2-7	NA	TRBV30	NA	TGTGCCTGGAGTCGGGCGGGGCAAACCTACGAGCAGTACTTC	CAWSRAGQTYEQYF
TRBJ1-5	NA	TRBV28	TRBD1	TGTGCCAGCACCAAAGGACAGGGGAATAATCAGCCCCAGCATTTT	CASTKGQGNNQPQHF
TRBJ2-1	NA	TRBV7-8	NA	TGTGCCAGCAGCCCCCAGTGGCCAGCTTCCTACAATGAGCAGTTCTTC	CASSPQWPASYNEQFF
TRBJ1-3	NA	TRBV7-2	NA	TGTGCCAGCAGCTTAGTAGTCAGGAGCTCTGGAAACACCATATATTTT	CASSLVVRSSGNTIYF
TRBJ2-1	NA	TRBV14	TRBD1	TGTGCCAGCAGCCGTCTGGGGACAGGGTCGGTTGAAGGTGAGCAGTTCTTC	CASSRLGTGSVEGEQFF
TRBJ2-7	NA	TRBV11-3	TRBD1	TGTGCCAGCAGCCAAGGGACAGGGGAGGGCTACGAGCAGTACTTC	CASSQGTGEGYEQYF
TRBJ2-2	NA	TRBV7-8	NA	TGTGCCAGCAGCCCCGACAATGTAGACACCGGGGAGCTGTTTTTT	CASSPDNVDTGELFF
TRBJ2-1	NA	TRBV5-1	TRBD2	TGCGCCAGCACCTCTAGCGGTAATGAGCAGTTCTTC	CASTSSGNEQFF
TRBJ2-7	NA	TRBV18	NA	TGTGCCAGCTCACGAGGGACTCTATACTCCTACGAGCAGTACTTC	CASSRGTLYSYEQYF
TRBJ2-1	NA	TRBV11-2	TRBD2	TGTGCCAGCAGCTTAGATCCCCTTTCAACTAGCGGGGTTGACAATGAGCAGTTCTTC	CASSLDPLSTSGVDNEQFF
TRBJ1-5	NA	TRBV30	NA	TGTGCCTGGAGTTGGGGGATCAATCAGCCCCAGCATTTT	CAWSWGINQPQHF
TRBJ2-1	NA	TRBV9	NA	TGTGCCAGCAGCGTAGCTAGCGCCTACAATGAGCAGTTCTTC	CASSVASAYNEQFF
TRBJ2-5	NA	TRBV4-3	NA	TGCGCCAGCAGCCATGGCACGTCAGAGACCCAGTACTTC	CASSHGTSETQYF
TRBJ2-1	NA	TRBV16	NA	TGTGCCAGCAGCCAATCGAATAGCTACAATGAGCAGTTCTTC	CASSQSNSYNEQFF
TRBJ2-1	NA	TRBV27	NA	TGTGCCAGCAGTCAAAAGGACAGTTACAATGAGCAGTTCTTC	CASSQKDSYNEQFF
TRBJ1-4	NA	TRBV18	TRBD1	TGTGCCAGCTCTCCTAGATCAGGGGGCGAGGGTGAAAAACTGTTTTTT	CASSPRSGGEGEKLFF
TRBJ1-2	NA	TRBV6-1	NA	TGTGCCAGCGAAGAAGAGTCCTCTTATGGCTACACCTTC	CASEEESSYGYTF
TRBJ2-7	NA	TRBV5-4	TRBD2	TGTGCCAGCAGCTTGGGGCTAGCGGGTGCTGACTACGAGCAGTACTTC	CASSLGLAGADYEQYF
TRBJ2-5	NA	TRBV7-2	TRBD2	TGTGCCAGCAGTAGGACTAGCGGGAGCGTGGAGACCCAGTACTTC	CASSRTSGSVETQYF
TRBJ2-2	NA	TRBV7-9	TRBD2	TGTGCCAGCAGCCTATGGGGCGGGAGAGAGGCCGGGGAGCTGTTTTTT	CASSLWGGREAGELFF
TRBJ1-2	NA	TRBV5-6	NA	TGTGCCAGCAGCCCCCGAGGGGTCTTTAACTATGGCTACACCTTC	CASSPRGVFNYGYTF
TRBJ2-3	NA	TRBV6-5	NA	TGTGCCAGCAGACAGGGACGCGCATCAGATACGCAGTATTTT	CASRQGRASDTQYF
TRBJ2-5	NA	TRBV25-1	NA	TGTGCCAGCAGTGAATACCCTAATCAAGAGACCCAGTACTTC	CASSEYPNQETQYF
TRBJ2-6	NA	TRBV27	TRBD2	TGTGCCAGCAGGATGACTAGCGGGAGGCTTGGGGCCAACGTCCTGACTTTC	CASRMTSGRLGANVLTF
TRBJ2-7	NA	TRBV6-1	NA	TGTGCCAGCAGTGACCTGACAGCCTCACCGAAATTCGAGCAGTACTTC	CASSDLTASPKFEQYF
TRBJ2-7	NA	TRBV14	TRBD1	TGTGCCAGCAGCCAATCGACAGGGGACTACGAGCAGTACTTC	CASSQSTGDYEQYF
TRBJ2-7	NA	TRBV5-6	TRBD1	TGTGCCAGCAGCTTCCCAGGACAGGGTGACCACGAGCAGTACTTC	CASSFPGQGDHEQYF
TRBJ2-7	NA	TRBV5-1	TRBD2	TGCGCCAGCAGCACGGGACTAGCGGGTTCCTACGAGCAGTACTTC	CASSTGLAGSYEQYF
TRBJ2-5	NA	TRBV18	TRBD1	TGTGCCAGCTCACGATCACAGGGGAACCAAGAGACCCAGTACTTC	CASSRSQGNQETQYF
TRBJ1-5	NA	TRBV27	TRBD1	TGTGCCAGCAGTTCCCGGATCAGGGACAGGGCTAATCAGCCCCAGCATTTT	CASSSRIRDRANQPQHF
TRBJ2-5	NA	TRBV10-3	NA	TGTGCCATCAGTGAGTCGGTCGGAGGGGAAGAGACCCAGTACTTC	CAISESVGGEETQYF
TRBJ2-3	NA	TRBV6-6	NA	TGTGCCAGCAGCCGGACGTCGGGACCCCGTGATACGCAGTATTTT	CASSRTSGPRDTQYF
TRBJ2-2	NA	TRBV4-3	NA	TGCGCCAGCAGCCAATTCCAAACCGGGGAGCTGTTTTTT	CASSQFQTGELFF
TRBJ1-1	NA	TRBV18	TRBD1	TGTGCCAGCTCTCCCGGGACAGGTAACACTGAAGCTTTCTTT	CASSPGTGNTEAFF
TRBJ2-2	NA	TRBV4-3	TRBD2	TGCGCCAGCAGCCATCTACCGCAGGGACTAGCGGGCCCCACCGGGGAGCTGTTTTTT	CASSHLPQGLAGPTGELFF
TRBJ1-2	NA	TRBV7-2	TRBD1	TGTGCCAGCAGCTCCTCGACAGGGTTGGTCTATGGCTACACCTTC	CASSSSTGLVYGYTF
TRBJ2-1	NA	TRBV10-1	NA	TGCGCCAGCAGTGAGGAGAGGGCCTCGAGGAATGAGCAGTTCTTC	CASSEERASRNEQFF